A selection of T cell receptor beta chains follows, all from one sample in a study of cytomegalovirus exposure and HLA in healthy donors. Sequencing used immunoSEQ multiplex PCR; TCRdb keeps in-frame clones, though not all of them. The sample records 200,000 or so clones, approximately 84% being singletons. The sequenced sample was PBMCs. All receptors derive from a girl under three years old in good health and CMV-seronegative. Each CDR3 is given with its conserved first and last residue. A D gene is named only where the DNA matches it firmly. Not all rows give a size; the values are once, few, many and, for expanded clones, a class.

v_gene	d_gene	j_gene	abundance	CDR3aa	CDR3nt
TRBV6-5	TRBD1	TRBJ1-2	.	CASSAGQGRYGYTF	TGTGCCAGCAGTGCGGGACAGGGAAGGTATGGCTACACCTTC
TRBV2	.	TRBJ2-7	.	CASRQDRKYEQYF	TGTGCCAGCAGACAAGACAGGAAATACGAGCAGTACTTC
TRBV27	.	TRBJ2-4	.	CASSDRSKNIQYF	TGTGCCAGCTCCGACAGGTCCAAAAACATTCAGTACTTC
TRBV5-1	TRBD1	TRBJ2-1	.	CANSLAPDRGGNEQFF	TGCGCCAACAGCTTGGCCCCGGACAGGGGAGGGAATGAGCAGTTCTTC
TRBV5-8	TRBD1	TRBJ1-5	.	CASRPSRGLGNQPQHF	TGTGCCAGCAGGCCTTCTAGGGGGCTCGGCAATCAGCCCCAGCATTTT
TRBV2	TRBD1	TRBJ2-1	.	CASEGGRTGDFEQFF	TGTGCCAGCGAGGGGGGGCGGACAGGGGATTTCGAGCAGTTCTTC
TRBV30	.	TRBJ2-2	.	CAWTPGPGEWSGELFF	TGTGCCTGGACCCCCGGGCCAGGGGAATGGTCCGGGGAGCTGTTTTTT
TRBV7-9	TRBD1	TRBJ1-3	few	CASSRHGTGEAGNTIYF	TGTGCCAGCAGTCGACACGGGACAGGGGAAGCAGGAAACACCATATATTTT
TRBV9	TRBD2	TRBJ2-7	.	CASSKPPRGGHWQYF	TGTGCCAGCAGCAAGCCCCCGCGGGGGGGCCATTGGCAGTACTTC
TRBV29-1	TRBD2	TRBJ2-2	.	CSVGASGLGELFF	TGCAGCGTTGGGGCTAGCGGGTTAGGGGAGCTGTTTTTT
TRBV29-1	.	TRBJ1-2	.	CSVEGGGEYGYTF	TGCAGCGTTGAAGGGGGAGGGGAGTATGGCTACACCTTC
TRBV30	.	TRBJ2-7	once	CAWSQDWVRYEQYF	TGTGCCTGGAGTCAGGATTGGGTTAGGTACGAGCAGTACTTC
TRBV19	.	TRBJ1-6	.	CASSLRVSSYNSPLHF	TGTGCCAGTAGTCTCCGGGTTAGCTCCTATAATTCACCCCTCCACTTT
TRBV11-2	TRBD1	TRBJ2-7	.	CASSPRDRGSSVHSYEQYF	TGTGCCAGCAGCCCAAGGGACAGGGGGTCTTCTGTCCATTCCTACGAGCAGTACTTC
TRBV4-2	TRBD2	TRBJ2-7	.	CASSLTSGGDYEQYF	TGTGCCAGCAGCCTAACTTCCGGGGGGGATTACGAGCAGTACTTC
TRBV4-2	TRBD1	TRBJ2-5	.	CASSQVRESLQGTETQYF	TGTGCCAGCAGCCAAGTTCGGGAAAGTCTACAGGGGACAGAGACCCAGTACTTC